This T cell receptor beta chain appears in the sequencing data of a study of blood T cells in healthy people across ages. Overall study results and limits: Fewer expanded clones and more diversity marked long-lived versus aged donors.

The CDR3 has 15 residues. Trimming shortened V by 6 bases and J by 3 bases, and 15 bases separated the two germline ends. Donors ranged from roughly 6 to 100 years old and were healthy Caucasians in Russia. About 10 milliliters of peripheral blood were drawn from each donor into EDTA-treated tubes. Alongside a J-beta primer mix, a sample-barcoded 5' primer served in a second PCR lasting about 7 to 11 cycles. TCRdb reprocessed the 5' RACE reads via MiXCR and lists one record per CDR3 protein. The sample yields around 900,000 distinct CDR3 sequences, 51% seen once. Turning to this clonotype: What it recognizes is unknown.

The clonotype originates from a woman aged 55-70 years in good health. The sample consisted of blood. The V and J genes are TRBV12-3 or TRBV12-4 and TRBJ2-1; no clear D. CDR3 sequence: CASSQLPGDYNEQFF. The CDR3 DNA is TGTGCCAGCAGCCAACTACCTGGAGACTACAATGAGCAGTTCTTC.